These T cell receptor beta chains were read from a single sample in a study of long-term antiretroviral therapy in people with HIV. TCRdb's copy holds only in-frame clones and misses some; the assay was immunoSEQ multiplex PCR. The data hold tens of thousands of clones, with around nine tenths observed a single time. The sample in question was unsorted PBMCs, obtained 5.2 years after starting antiretroviral therapy. The receptors were sampled from a woman aged 40 to 50 with HIV. The CDR3 runs from the conserved cysteine through the conserved F or W. The D gene is left open where the match is weak. Not every row has a clone size; where given, it reads once, few, many or a size class.

V	D	J	size	length	DNA	CDR3
TRBV2	NA	TRBJ2-7	NA	12	TGTGCCAGCAGGCGGCGCTACTACGAGCAGTACTTC	CASRRRYYEQYF
TRBV19	NA	TRBJ1-5	NA	15	TGTGCCAGTAGAGTTTTCACATATAGCAATCAGCCCCAGCATTTT	CASRVFTYSNQPQHF
TRBV7-2	NA	TRBJ1-5	NA	16	TGTGCCAGCAGCGCAACAGGGACCTATAGCAATCAGCCCCAGCATTTT	CASSATGTYSNQPQHF
TRBV10-2	NA	TRBJ2-2	NA	13	TGCGCCAGCAACGAACAGAGCACCGGGGAGCTGTTTTTT	CASNEQSTGELFF
TRBV6-5	TRBD1	TRBJ2-1	NA	13	TGTGCCAGCAGTCCCCACGAGACAGGGGTCCAGTTCTTC	CASSPHETGVQFF
TRBV7-9	TRBD1	TRBJ2-3	hyperexpanded	15	TGTGCCAGCAGCCTGACAGGGATGGGCACAGATACGCAGTATTTT	CASSLTGMGTDTQYF
TRBV6-1	NA	TRBJ2-1	NA	16	TGTGCCAGCAGTGAGGGTACGGTCCCCACCATCAATGAGCAGTTCTTC	CASSEGTVPTINEQFF
TRBV6-5	NA	TRBJ1-5	NA	14	TGTGCCAGCCGTGCGGGTACGGTCAATCAGCCCCAGCATTTT	CASRAGTVNQPQHF
TRBV5-1	NA	TRBJ1-1	NA	15	TGCGCCAGCAGCTTGGTTCCCGGAATAAACACTGAAGCTTTCTTT	CASSLVPGINTEAFF
TRBV7-2	NA	TRBJ1-3	NA	14	TGTGCCAGCAGCCCCCGGAACAGAGAGAACACCATATATTTT	CASSPRNRENTIYF
TRBV10-3	NA	TRBJ2-7	NA	14	TGTGCCACCTTAGGAGCAGGGCAAGCCTACGAGCAGTACTTC	CATLGAGQAYEQYF
TRBV9	NA	TRBJ1-1	NA	15	TGTGCCAGCAGCGTAGATCCCACAGCGAACACTGAAGCTTTCTTT	CASSVDPTANTEAFF
TRBV6-5	NA	TRBJ2-3	NA	14	TGTGCCAGCACCCGAGGCGTGGGCACAGATACGCAGTATTTT	CASTRGVGTDTQYF
TRBV10-3	NA	TRBJ2-7	few	13	TGTGCCATCACAGGGGTGGCCGGAGGCGAGCAGTACTTC	CAITGVAGGEQYF
TRBV30	TRBD1	TRBJ1-1	NA	19	TGTGCCTGGAGTGTACGGCCACAGGGGGCCTTGGGGATGAACACTGAAGCTTTCTTT	CAWSVRPQGALGMNTEAFF
TRBV20-1	NA	TRBJ1-1	NA	11	TGCAGTGCTAGAGTCTTTGCGGGGGCTTTCTTT	CSARVFAGAFF
TRBV6-6	TRBD1	TRBJ1-2	few	14	TGTGCCAGCAGTTATAGGGGGCAGGACCATGGCTACACCTTC	CASSYRGQDHGYTF
TRBV29-1	NA	TRBJ1-5	NA	14	TGCAGCGTTATTACCCCGGAGAGCAATCAGCCCCAGCATTTT	CSVITPESNQPQHF
TRBV7-9	NA	TRBJ1-1	NA	13	TGTGCCAGCAGCTTAGAAGTCAACACTGAAGCTTTCTTT	CASSLEVNTEAFF
TRBV19	NA	TRBJ1-1	NA	16	TGTGCCAGTAAAACAGACAGAGTCCTTATGAACACTGAAGCTTTCTTT	CASKTDRVLMNTEAFF
TRBV30	TRBD1	TRBJ1-1	NA	15	TGTGCCTGGAGGTTCAGGACAGGATTGAACACTGAAGCTTTCTTT	CAWRFRTGLNTEAFF